This T cell receptor (beta chain) came from a study of T cell responses to AZD1222 COVID-19 vaccine. The repertoire was sequenced with immunoSEQ multiplex PCR; TCRdb's copy has only in-frame clones and lacks some. Of about 150,000 clones in the sample, just over 90% were seen once. The source material was peripheral blood, sampled 28 days after the second AZD1222 dose. The sequence was obtained from an adult who received the AZD1222 COVID-19 vaccine.

For the CDR3, the DNA is TGTGCCAGCAGCGCAGAATCCGGGACGGGAGGAAGTGAAGCTTTCTTT. This encodes CASSAESGTGGSEAFF. The chain links TRBV7-2 to TRBJ1-1, with D possibly being TRBD1 (5 bases). There are 16 residues in the CDR3. The germline gives CDR1 SGHTA, CDR2 FQGNSA. V lost 5 bases and J 7 bases, leaving 23 bases between the germline ends.